A single T cell receptor beta chain is shown here with its context. The sample comes from a study of blood T cell repertoires in COVID-19. About the study: Both acute and convalescent COVID-19 samples were obtained from the United States, Italy and Spain. Nucleic acid was either cDNA or gDNA, and it came from T cells, B-cell-depleted T cells, or PBMCs.

Unmatched junction bases numbered 11, after V lost 5 bases and J lost 4 bases. The germline V gene encodes CDR1 SEHNR and CDR2 FQNEAQ (reference sequence). The CDR3 is 16 amino acids. Assay used: immunoSEQ multiplex PCR; TCRdb lists only in-frame clones, some missing. The table records about 100,000 clones, approximately 84% of them present only once. J is TRBJ1-3 and V is TRBV7-9, with TRBD1 matching over 7 bases. The TCR originated in a woman aged 55-69 years with acute or convalescent COVID-19. Sequencing was done on a sample of peripheral blood. In DNA form, the CDR3 reads TGTGCCAGCAGCCCCCATAACAGGGGAGAGGGAAACACCATATATTTT. Its protein is CASSPHNRGEGNTIYF.